The rows below give T cell receptor beta chains drawn from one sample of a study of blood T cell repertoires in COVID-19. Assay used: immunoSEQ multiplex PCR; TCRdb lists only in-frame clones, some missing. The sample has tens of thousands of clones, 84% seen once. The sample consisted of peripheral blood. The receptor set was obtained from a man aged 60 to 75 with acute or convalescent COVID-19. CDR3s include the opening cysteine and the closing phenylalanine or tryptophan. D genes are given only for firm matches. Expanded clones are given a class, and other clones once, few, many or no size at all.

abundance	v_gene	j_gene	d_gene	CDR3aa	CDR3nt
once	TRBV28	TRBJ1-5	.	CATPTRLRGPQAKPQHF	TGTGCCACCCCAACTCGCCTCAGGGGACCACAGGCAAAACCCCAGCATTTT
.	TRBV15	TRBJ1-2	.	CATAQANYGYTF	TGTGCCACCGCACAAGCTAACTATGGCTACACCTTC
once	TRBV7-2	TRBJ2-5	TRBD1	CASSNRAGQGGETQYF	TGTGCCAGCAGCAACCGCGCTGGACAGGGCGGAGAGACCCAGTACTTC
.	TRBV28	TRBJ2-7	.	CASSLTGTYEQYF	TGTGCCAGCAGTTTAACAGGCACCTACGAGCAGTACTTC
.	TRBV7-8	TRBJ1-6	TRBD1	CASSSGDSNSPLHF	TGTGCCAGCAGCTCTGGGGACAGTAATTCACCCCTCCACTTT
.	TRBV18	TRBJ2-1	TRBD2	CASSPGGAIDNEQFF	TGTGCCAGCTCACCCGGGGGGGCGATAGACAATGAGCAGTTCTTC
.	TRBV19	TRBJ1-1	.	CASSQGSSRWWNEAFF	TGTGCCAGTAGCCAGGGGTCCTCCCGGTGGTGGAATGAAGCTTTCTTT
once	TRBV2	TRBJ1-2	.	CASSLSYGYTF	TGTGCCAGCAGCCTCTCCTATGGCTACACCTTC
once	TRBV15	TRBJ1-5	TRBD1	CATSTRQGRSQPQHF	TGTGCCACCAGCACAAGACAGGGTCGGTCTCAGCCCCAGCATTTT
.	TRBV10-3	TRBJ2-5	.	CAISDRQETQYF	TGTGCCATCAGTGATCGTCAAGAGACCCAGTACTTC
.	TRBV12-5	TRBJ2-3	TRBD1	CASTGATDTQYF	TGTGCTAGTACAGGGGCGACAGATACGCAGTATTTT
.	TRBV9	TRBJ2-2	.	CASSVGVGAGFGELFF	TGTGCCAGCAGCGTAGGGGTAGGGGCCGGGTTCGGGGAGCTGTTTTTT
.	TRBV19	TRBJ2-3	.	CASNHRALPTDTQYF	TGTGCCAGTAACCACAGGGCGCTTCCCACAGATACGCAGTATTTT
.	TRBV29-1	TRBJ1-1	.	CSVEVSAENTEAFF	TGCAGCGTTGAAGTAAGTGCGGAGAACACTGAAGCTTTCTTT
few	TRBV7-8	TRBJ1-2	TRBD1	CASSARDRVNYGYTF	TGTGCCAGCAGCGCCCGGGACAGGGTTAACTATGGCTACACCTTC
.	TRBV11-2	TRBJ1-2	TRBD1	CASVRDRGPDGYTF	TGTGCCAGCGTCCGGGACAGGGGGCCTGATGGCTACACCTTC
.	TRBV2	TRBJ1-1	TRBD1	CASSDQGQGTTEAFF	TGTGCCAGCAGTGATCAGGGACAGGGTACCACTGAAGCTTTCTTT
.	TRBV7-2	TRBJ1-1	.	CASSLRLGGNTEAFF	TGTGCCAGCAGCTTAAGATTGGGGGGTAACACTGAAGCTTTCTTT
.	TRBV7-9	TRBJ2-1	.	CASSALLNEQFF	TGTGCCAGCAGCGCCTTACTTAATGAGCAGTTCTTC
.	TRBV2	TRBJ1-1	.	CASSGGQANTEAFF	TGTGCCAGCAGTGGTGGGCAGGCTAACACTGAAGCTTTCTTT
.	TRBV2	TRBJ1-4	TRBD1	CASRTGGSTNEKLFF	TGTGCCAGCAGGACAGGGGGCTCAACTAATGAAAAACTGTTTTTT
once	TRBV10-3	TRBJ2-5	TRBD2	CAISRVGGAGETQYF	TGTGCCATCAGTCGCGTCGGGGGGGCCGGGGAGACCCAGTACTTC
.	TRBV4-2	TRBJ2-6	TRBD1	CASSHYLSLGTGHEVGANVLTF	TGTGCCAGCAGCCATTATCTTTCTCTCGGGACAGGGCACGAGGTGGGGGCCAACGTCCTGACTTTC
once	TRBV7-2	TRBJ1-5	.	CASSLQSYQPQHF	TGTGCCAGCAGCTTACAAAGCTATCAGCCCCAGCATTTT
.	TRBV5-1	TRBJ1-6	.	CASSLLGGRAAYNSPLHF	TGCGCCAGCAGCTTACTCGGTGGCAGGGCGGCCTATAATTCACCCCTCCACTTT
.	TRBV28	TRBJ1-6	.	CASSLILMGRLLHF	TGTGCCAGCAGTTTGATTCTAATGGGGAGGCTCCTCCACTTT
.	TRBV3-1/TRBV3-2	TRBJ1-1	TRBD1	CASSQRPGTVITEAFF	TGTGCCAGCAGCCAGCGCCCTGGGACAGTAATCACTGAAGCTTTCTTT
.	TRBV3-1/TRBV3-2	TRBJ2-3	TRBD2	CASSLRSSGGPLGTQYF	TGTGCCAGCAGCCTAAGGTCTAGCGGGGGACCTCTCGGTACGCAGTATTTT
.	TRBV12-5	TRBJ1-1	.	CASRSTVNTEAFF	TGTGCTAGTAGATCGACAGTGAACACTGAAGCTTTCTTT
.	TRBV28	TRBJ1-1	TRBD1	CASSLSTGMNTEAFF	TGTGCCAGCAGTTTGTCGACAGGGATGAACACTGAAGCTTTCTTT
once	TRBV18	TRBJ1-1	TRBD1	CASSPLGQVLEAFF	TGTGCCAGCTCACCACTAGGACAGGTTCTTGAAGCTTTCTTT
.	TRBV6-2/TRBV6-3	TRBJ1-4	.	CASSYLRTTWDEKLFF	TGTGCCAGCAGTTACCTCAGGACAACGTGGGATGAAAAACTGTTTTTT
.	TRBV4-2	TRBJ1-3	TRBD1	CASSQNRGHSGNTIYF	TGTGCCAGCAGCCAAAACAGGGGGCACTCTGGAAACACCATATATTTT
.	TRBV5-1	TRBJ2-5	.	CASSLVTDQETQYF	TGCGCCAGCAGCTTGGTAACAGACCAAGAGACCCAGTACTTC
.	TRBV12-5	TRBJ1-3	TRBD1	CASGLNRGLSGNTIYF	TGTGCTAGTGGTTTGAACAGGGGTCTGTCTGGAAACACCATATATTTT
once	TRBV7-9	TRBJ2-5	.	CASSFFRREETQYF	TGTGCCAGCAGCTTTTTTCGGAGGGAAGAGACCCAGTACTTC
once	TRBV5-4	TRBJ2-7	TRBD1	CASSTTGSSYEQYF	TGTGCCAGCAGCACGACAGGGAGCTCCTACGAGCAGTACTTC
.	TRBV6-5	TRBJ2-2	TRBD1	CASSLGTGNTGELFF	TGTGCCAGCAGCCTCGGGACAGGGAACACCGGGGAGCTGTTTTTT
.	TRBV7-9	TRBJ1-2	.	CASSFWQNYGYTF	TGTGCCAGCAGTTTCTGGCAGAACTATGGCTACACCTTC
.	TRBV7-3	TRBJ2-1	.	CASSLTLQGFYEQFF	TGTGCCAGCAGCTTGACACTTCAGGGGTTTTATGAGCAGTTCTTC
.	TRBV7-2	TRBJ2-6	TRBD1	CASRRNRQGANVLTF	TGTGCCAGCAGACGCAACCGACAGGGAGCCAACGTCCTGACTTTC
.	TRBV20-1	TRBJ1-2	.	CSASRSGRGTGYTF	TGCAGTGCTAGTAGGTCGGGGAGAGGTACGGGCTACACCTTC
.	TRBV5-6	TRBJ1-5	TRBD1	CASSPFGTGLSQPQHF	TGTGCCAGCAGCCCCTTCGGGACAGGGTTGAGTCAGCCCCAGCATTTT
.	TRBV11-2	TRBJ1-4	.	CASSEIWGELFF	TGTGCCAGCAGCGAGATATGGGGGGAACTGTTTTTT
.	TRBV5-1	TRBJ1-1	.	CASSSTGFTEAFF	TGCGCCAGCAGCTCAACAGGGTTTACTGAAGCTTTCTTT
.	TRBV27	TRBJ1-4	.	CATAAAPAVATNEKLFF	TGTGCCACCGCGGCGGCGCCGGCAGTCGCAACTAATGAAAAACTGTTTTTT
.	TRBV3-1/TRBV3-2	TRBJ1-1	TRBD1	CASSNRDRGLTEAFF	TGTGCCAGCAGTAACCGGGACAGGGGACTCACTGAAGCTTTCTTT
.	TRBV5-6	TRBJ2-4	TRBD2	CASSFREGSKNIQYF	TGTGCCAGCAGCTTCCGGGAGGGTAGCAAAAACATTCAGTACTTC
.	TRBV15	TRBJ2-5	.	CATSRGGQETQYF	TGTGCCACCAGCAGAGGAGGGCAAGAGACCCAGTACTTC
.	TRBV18	TRBJ1-2	TRBD1	CASSPIYTTGVYGYTF	TGTGCCAGCTCACCCATTTATACTACAGGGGTCTACGGCTACACCTTC
once	TRBV18	TRBJ1-1	TRBD1	CASSPLDRGGAFF	TGTGCCAGCTCACCACTGGACAGGGGCGGGGCTTTCTTT
few	TRBV30	TRBJ1-1	TRBD1	CAWSARQGRVAEAFF	TGTGCCTGGAGTGCAAGACAGGGCCGGGTCGCTGAAGCTTTCTTT
.	TRBV6-1	TRBJ2-6	.	CASSERGGAGANVLTF	TGTGCCAGCAGTGAAAGGGGGGGAGCTGGGGCCAACGTCCTGACTTTC
.	TRBV29-1	TRBJ2-3	.	CSVERPSAEGDTQYF	TGCAGCGTTGAACGACCTAGCGCCGAAGGAGATACGCAGTATTTT
once	TRBV28	TRBJ1-6	.	CASSLHEDTSPLHF	TGTGCCAGCAGTTTGCATGAGGACACCTCACCCCTCCACTTT
.	TRBV15	TRBJ1-4	TRBD1	CATSRPRQGLVFGEKLFF	TGTGCCACCAGCAGACCCCGACAGGGGCTAGTTTTCGGTGAAAAACTGTTTTTT